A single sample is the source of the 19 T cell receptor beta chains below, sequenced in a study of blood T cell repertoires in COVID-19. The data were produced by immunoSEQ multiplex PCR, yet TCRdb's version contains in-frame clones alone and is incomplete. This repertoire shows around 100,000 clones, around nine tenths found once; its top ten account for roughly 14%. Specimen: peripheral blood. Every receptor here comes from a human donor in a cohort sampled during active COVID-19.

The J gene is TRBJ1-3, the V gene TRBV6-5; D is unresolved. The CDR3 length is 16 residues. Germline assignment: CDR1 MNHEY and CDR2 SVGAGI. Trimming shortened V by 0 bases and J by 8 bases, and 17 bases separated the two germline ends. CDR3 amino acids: CASSYSKLRGEDTIYF. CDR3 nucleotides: TGTGCCAGCAGTTACTCGAAGTTGCGCGGGGAAGACACCATATATTTT.

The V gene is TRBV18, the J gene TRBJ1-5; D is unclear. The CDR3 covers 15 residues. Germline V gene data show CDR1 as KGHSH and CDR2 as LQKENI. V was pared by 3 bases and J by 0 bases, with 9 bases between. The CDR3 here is CASSPTGNSNQPQHF. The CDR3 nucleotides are TGTGCCAGCTCACCCACCGGGAATAGCAATCAGCCCCAGCATTTT.

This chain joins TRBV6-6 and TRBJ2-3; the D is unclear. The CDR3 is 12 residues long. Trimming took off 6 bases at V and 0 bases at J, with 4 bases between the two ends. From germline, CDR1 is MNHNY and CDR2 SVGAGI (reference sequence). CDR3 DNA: TGTGCCAGCAGGACTAGCACAGATACGCAGTATTTT. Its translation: CASRTSTDTQYF.

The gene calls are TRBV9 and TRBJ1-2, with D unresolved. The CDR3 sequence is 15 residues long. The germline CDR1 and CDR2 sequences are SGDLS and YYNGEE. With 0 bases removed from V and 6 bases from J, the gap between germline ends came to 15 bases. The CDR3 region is CASSVEPRTGDGYTF. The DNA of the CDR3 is TGTGCCAGCAGCGTAGAACCCAGGACTGGAGATGGCTACACCTTC.

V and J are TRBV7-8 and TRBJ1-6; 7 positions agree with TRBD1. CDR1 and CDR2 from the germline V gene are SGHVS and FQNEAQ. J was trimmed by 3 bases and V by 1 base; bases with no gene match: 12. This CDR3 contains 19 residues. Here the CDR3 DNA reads TGTGCCAGCAGCTTAGTACCCACAGGGGCTACTTTCTATAATTCACCCCTCCACTTT. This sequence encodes CASSLVPTGATFYNSPLHF. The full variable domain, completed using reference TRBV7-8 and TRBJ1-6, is GAGVSQSPRYKVAKRGQDVALRCDPISGHVSLFWYQQALGQGPEFLTYFQNEAQLDKSGLPSDRFFAERPEGSVSTLKIQRTQQEDSAVYLCASSLVPTGATFYNSPLHFGNGTRLTVT.

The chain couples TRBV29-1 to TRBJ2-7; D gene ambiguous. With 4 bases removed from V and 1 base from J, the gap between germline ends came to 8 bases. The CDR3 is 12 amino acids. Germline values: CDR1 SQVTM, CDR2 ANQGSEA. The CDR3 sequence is CSVGVRSYEQYF. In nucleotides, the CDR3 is TGCAGCGTTGGTGTCCGTTCCTACGAGCAGTACTTC.

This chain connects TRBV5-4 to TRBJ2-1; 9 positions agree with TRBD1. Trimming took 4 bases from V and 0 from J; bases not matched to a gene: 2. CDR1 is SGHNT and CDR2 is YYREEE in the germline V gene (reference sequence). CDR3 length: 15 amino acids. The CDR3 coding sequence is TGTGCCAGCAGCGCGGGACAGGGCTCCTACAATGAGCAGTTCTTC. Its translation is CASSAGQGSYNEQFF.

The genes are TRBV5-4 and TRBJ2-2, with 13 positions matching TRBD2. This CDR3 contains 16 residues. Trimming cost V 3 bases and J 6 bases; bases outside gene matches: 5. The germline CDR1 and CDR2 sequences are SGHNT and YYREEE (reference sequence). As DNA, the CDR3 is TGTGCCAGCAGCTCGGGACTAGCGGGAAGCCCCGGGGAGCTGTTTTTT. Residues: CASSSGLAGSPGELFF.

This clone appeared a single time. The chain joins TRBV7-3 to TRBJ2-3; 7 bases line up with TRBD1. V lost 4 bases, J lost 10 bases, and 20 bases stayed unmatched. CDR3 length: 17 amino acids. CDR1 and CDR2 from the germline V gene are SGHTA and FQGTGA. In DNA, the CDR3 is TGTGCCAGCAGCTATAGGACAGGATCAGGGAGTCTGAGACCGCAGTATTTT. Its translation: CASSYRTGSGSLRPQYF.

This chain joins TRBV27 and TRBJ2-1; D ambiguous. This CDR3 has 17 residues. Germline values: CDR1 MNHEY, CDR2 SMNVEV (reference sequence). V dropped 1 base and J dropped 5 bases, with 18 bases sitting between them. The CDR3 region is CASSLLFLAAAHNEQFF. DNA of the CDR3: TGTGCCAGCAGTTTATTGTTTTTGGCCGCGGCCCACAATGAGCAGTTCTTC.

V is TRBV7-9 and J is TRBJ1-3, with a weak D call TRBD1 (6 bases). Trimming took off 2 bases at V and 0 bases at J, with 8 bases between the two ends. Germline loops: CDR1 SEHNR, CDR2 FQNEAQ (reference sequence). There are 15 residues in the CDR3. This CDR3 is CASSLTGPSGNTIYF. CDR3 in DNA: TGTGCCAGCAGCTTAACAGGGCCCTCTGGAAACACCATATATTTT.

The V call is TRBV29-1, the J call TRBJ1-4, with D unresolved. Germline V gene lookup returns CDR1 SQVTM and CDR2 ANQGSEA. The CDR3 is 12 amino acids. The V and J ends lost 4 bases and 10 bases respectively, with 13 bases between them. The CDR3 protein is CSVAGYGGKLFF. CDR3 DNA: TGCAGCGTTGCCGGTTATGGTGGAAAACTGTTTTTT.

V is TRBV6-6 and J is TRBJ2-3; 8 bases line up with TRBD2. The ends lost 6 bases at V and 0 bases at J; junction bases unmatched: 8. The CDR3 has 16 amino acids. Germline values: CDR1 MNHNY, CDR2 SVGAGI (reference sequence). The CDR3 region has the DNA TGTGCCAGCAGCCTAGGGGCGGGGGGTAGCACAGATACGCAGTATTTT. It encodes CASSLGAGGSTDTQYF.

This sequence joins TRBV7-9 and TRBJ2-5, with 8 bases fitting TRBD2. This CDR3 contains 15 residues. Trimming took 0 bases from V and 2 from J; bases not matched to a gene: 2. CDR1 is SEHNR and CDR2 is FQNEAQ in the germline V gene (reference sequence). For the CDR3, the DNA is TGTGCCAGCAGCTTAGCACCTAGCGGGCAAGAGACCCAGTACTTC. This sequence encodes CASSLAPSGQETQYF.

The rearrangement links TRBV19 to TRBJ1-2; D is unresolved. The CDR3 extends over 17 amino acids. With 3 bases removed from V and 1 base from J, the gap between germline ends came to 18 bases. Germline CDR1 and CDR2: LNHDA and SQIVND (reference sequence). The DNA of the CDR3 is TGTGCCAGTAGTATGATAGGTACGCGGAGAAATAACTATGGCTACACCTTC. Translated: CASSMIGTRRNNYGYTF.

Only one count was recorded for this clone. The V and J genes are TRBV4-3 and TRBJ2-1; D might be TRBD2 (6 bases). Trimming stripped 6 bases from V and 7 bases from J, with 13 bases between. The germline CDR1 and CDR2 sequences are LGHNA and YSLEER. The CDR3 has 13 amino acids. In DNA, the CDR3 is TGCGCCAGCAGTACGCTAGCGAGAAATGAGCAGTTCTTC. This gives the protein CASSTLARNEQFF.

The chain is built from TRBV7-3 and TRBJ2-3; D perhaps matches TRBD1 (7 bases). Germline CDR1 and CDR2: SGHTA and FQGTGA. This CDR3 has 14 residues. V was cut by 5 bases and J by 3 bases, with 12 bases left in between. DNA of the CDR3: TGTGCCAGCAGCCAGGGGGGTCGTACAGATACGCAGTATTTT. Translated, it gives CASSQGGRTDTQYF.

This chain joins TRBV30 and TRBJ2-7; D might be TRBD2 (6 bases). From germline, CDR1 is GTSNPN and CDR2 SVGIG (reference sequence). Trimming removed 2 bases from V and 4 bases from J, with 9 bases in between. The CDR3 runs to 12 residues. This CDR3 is CAWSPGGYEQYF. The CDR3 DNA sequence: TGTGCCTGGAGTCCCGGGGGTTACGAGCAGTACTTC.

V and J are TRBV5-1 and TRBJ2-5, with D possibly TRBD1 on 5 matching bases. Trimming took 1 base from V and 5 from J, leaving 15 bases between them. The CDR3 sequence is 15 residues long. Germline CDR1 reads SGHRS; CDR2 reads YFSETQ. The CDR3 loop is CASSLSSEPGETQYF. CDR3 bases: TGCGCCAGCAGCTTGAGCTCGGAACCAGGGGAGACCCAGTACTTC.